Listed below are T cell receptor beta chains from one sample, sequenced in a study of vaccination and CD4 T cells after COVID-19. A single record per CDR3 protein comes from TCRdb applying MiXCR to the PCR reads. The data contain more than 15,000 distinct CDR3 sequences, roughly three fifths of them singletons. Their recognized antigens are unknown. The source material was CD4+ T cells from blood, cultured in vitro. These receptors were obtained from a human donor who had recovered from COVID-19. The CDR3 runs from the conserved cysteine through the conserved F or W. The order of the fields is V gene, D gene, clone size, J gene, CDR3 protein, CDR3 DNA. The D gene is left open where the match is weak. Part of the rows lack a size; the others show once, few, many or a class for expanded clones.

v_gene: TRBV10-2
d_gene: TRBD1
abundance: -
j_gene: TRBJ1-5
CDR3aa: CASSESTGTGGRQPQHF
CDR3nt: TGCGCCAGCAGTGAATCGACCGGGACAGGGGGTCGTCAGCCCCAGCATTTT

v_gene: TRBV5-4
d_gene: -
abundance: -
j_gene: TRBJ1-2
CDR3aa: CASSFLGVRGYTF
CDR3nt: TGTGCCAGCAGCTTTTTAGGGGTACGGGGCTACACCTTC

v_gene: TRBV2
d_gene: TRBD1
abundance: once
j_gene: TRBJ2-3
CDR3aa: CASGQGPQFPQYF
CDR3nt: TGTGCCAGCGGACAGGGCCCCCAGTTCCCGCAGTATTTT

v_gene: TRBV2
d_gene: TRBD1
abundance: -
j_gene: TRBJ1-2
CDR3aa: CASSATGSGYTF
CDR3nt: TGTGCCAGCAGTGCGACAGGGAGTGGCTACACCTTC

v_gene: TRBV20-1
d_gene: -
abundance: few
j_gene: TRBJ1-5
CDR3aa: CSAREDRSLGQPQHF
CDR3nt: TGCAGTGCTAGAGAAGACAGGTCTCTTGGTCAGCCCCAGCATTTT

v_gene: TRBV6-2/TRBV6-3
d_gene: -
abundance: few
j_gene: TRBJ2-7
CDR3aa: CASSSEGLEQYF
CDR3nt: TGTGCCAGCAGTTCGGAGGGGTTGGAGCAGTACTTC

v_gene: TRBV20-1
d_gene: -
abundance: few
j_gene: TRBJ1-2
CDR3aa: CSARDPGQAESYGYTF
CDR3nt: TGCAGTGCTAGAGATCCCGGCCAGGCGGAGAGTTATGGCTACACCTTC

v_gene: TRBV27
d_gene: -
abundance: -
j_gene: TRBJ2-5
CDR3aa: CASSLSTGALETQYF
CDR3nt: TGTGCCAGCAGTTTATCCACGGGGGCGTTGGAGACCCAGTACTTC

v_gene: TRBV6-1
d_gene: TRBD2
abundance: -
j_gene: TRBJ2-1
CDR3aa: CASSEFGREQPEQFF
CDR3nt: TGTGCCAGCAGTGAATTTGGGCGGGAGCAGCCTGAGCAGTTCTTC

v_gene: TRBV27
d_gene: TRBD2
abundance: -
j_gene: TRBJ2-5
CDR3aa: CASSLAPGLAGQETQYF
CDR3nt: TGTGCCAGCAGTTTAGCCCCGGGACTAGCGGGCCAAGAGACCCAGTACTTC

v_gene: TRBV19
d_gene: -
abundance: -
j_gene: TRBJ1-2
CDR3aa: CASSTGANYGYTF
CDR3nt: TGTGCCAGTAGTACCGGTGCCAACTATGGCTACACCTTC

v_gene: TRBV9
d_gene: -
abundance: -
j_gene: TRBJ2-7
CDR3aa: CASSPEFGSYEQYF
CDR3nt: TGTGCCAGCAGCCCGGAATTCGGCTCCTACGAGCAGTACTTC

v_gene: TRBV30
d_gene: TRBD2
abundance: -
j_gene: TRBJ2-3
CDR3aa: CAGASGYSTDTQYF
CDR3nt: TGTGCCGGAGCTAGCGGTTATTCCACAGATACGCAGTATTTT

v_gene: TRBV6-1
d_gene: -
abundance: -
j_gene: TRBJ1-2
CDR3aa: CASTFIDDYGYTF
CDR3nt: TGTGCCAGCACGTTCATAGACGACTATGGCTACACCTTC

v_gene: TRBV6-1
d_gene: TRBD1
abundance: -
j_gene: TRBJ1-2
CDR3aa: CASRSRTGIHGYGYTF
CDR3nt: TGTGCCAGCAGATCCCGGACAGGGATTCACGGCTATGGCTACACCTTC

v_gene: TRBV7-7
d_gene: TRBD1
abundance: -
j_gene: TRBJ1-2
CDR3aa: CASSPGGAWDRGGDGYTF
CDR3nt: TGTGCTAGCAGCCCCGGGGGAGCCTGGGACAGGGGAGGGGATGGCTACACCTTC

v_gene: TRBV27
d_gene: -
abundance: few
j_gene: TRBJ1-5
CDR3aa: CASSERSGNQGGAQHF
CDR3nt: TGTGCCAGCAGTGAAAGGTCGGGGAACCAAGGGGGGGCCCAGCATTTT

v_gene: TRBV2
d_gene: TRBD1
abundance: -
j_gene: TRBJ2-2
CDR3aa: CASSSTGVNTGELFF
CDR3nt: TGTGCCAGCAGTTCGACAGGGGTGAACACCGGGGAGCTGTTTTTT

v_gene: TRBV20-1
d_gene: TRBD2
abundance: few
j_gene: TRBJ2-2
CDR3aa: CSARSSSGFTGELFF
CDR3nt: TGCAGTGCTAGATCGTCTAGCGGATTCACCGGGGAGCTGTTTTTT

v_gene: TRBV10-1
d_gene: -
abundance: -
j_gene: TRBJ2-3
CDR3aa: CASSESGTDTQYF
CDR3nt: TGCGCCAGCAGTGAGTCGGGCACAGATACGCAGTATTTT

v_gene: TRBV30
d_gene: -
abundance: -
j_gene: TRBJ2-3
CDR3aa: CAWSVGPDTQYF
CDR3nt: TGTGCCTGGAGTGTAGGCCCGGATACGCAGTATTTT

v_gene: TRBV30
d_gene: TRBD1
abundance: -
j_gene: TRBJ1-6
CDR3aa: CAWEQGSGAPLHF
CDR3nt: TGTGCCTGGGAACAGGGGTCTGGGGCACCCCTCCACTTT

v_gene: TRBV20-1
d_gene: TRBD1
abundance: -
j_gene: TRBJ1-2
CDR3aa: CSATRGAGLNF
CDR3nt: TGCAGTGCCACCAGGGGGGCCGGCCTTAACTTC

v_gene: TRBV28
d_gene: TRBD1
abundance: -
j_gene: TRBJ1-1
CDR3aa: CASRVRGRRLGNTEAFF
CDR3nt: TGTGCCAGCAGGGTCAGGGGGCGCCGGCTGGGGAACACTGAAGCTTTCTTT

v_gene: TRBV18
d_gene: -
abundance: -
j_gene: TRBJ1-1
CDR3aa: CASSTPNPTGGGTEAFF
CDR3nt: TGTGCCAGCTCGACGCCAAACCCAACAGGTGGGGGTACTGAAGCTTTCTTT

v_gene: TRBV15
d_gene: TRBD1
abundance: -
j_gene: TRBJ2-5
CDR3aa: CATSRPGTATQETQYF
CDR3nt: TGTGCCACCAGCAGGCCCGGGACAGCGACCCAAGAGACCCAGTACTTC

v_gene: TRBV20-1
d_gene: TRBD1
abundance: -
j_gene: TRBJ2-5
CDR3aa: CSATGTGAQETQYF
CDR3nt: TGCAGTGCTACAGGAACAGGGGCGCAAGAGACCCAGTACTTC

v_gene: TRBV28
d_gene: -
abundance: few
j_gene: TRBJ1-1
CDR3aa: CASSPPPGTEAFF
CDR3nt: TGTGCCAGCAGTCCCCCCCCCGGGACTGAAGCTTTCTTT

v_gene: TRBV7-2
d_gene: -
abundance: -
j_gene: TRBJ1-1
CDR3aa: CASRRQDTEAFF
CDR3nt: TGTGCCAGCAGAAGACAGGACACTGAAGCTTTCTTT

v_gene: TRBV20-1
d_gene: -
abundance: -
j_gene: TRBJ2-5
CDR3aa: CSVTAGQETQYF
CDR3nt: TGCAGTGTTACGGCAGGGCAGGAGACCCAGTACTTC

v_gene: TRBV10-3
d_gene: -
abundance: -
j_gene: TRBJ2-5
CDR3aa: CAISPSGTGGETQYF
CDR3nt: TGTGCCATCAGTCCCTCCGGGACTGGGGGTGAGACCCAGTACTTC

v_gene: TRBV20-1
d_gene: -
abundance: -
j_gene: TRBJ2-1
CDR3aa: CSALIPGGDEQFF
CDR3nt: TGCAGTGCTTTAATCCCCGGGGGCGATGAGCAGTTCTTC

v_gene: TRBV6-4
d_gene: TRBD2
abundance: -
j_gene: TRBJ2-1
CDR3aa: CANPLVPGLAGGPISQFF
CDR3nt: TGTGCCAACCCGCTCGTCCCGGGACTAGCGGGAGGGCCCATTAGTCAGTTCTTC

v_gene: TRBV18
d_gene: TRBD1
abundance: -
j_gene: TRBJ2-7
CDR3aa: CASSPTGGHEQYF
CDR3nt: TGTGCCAGCTCACCGACAGGGGGCCACGAGCAGTACTTC

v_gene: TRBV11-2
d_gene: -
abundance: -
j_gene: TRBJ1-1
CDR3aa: CASSEWAGKTEAFF
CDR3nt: TGTGCCAGCAGCGAGTGGGCCGGGAAGACTGAAGCTTTCTTT

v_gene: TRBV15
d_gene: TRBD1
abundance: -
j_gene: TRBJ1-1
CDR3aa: CATSRDIFGTGGTTEAFF
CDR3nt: TGTGCCACCAGCAGAGATATTTTTGGGACAGGAGGTACCACTGAAGCTTTCTTT

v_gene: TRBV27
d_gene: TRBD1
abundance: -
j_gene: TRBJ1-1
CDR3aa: CASSTTGAEAFF
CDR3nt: TGTGCCAGCAGTACGACAGGGGCTGAAGCTTTCTTT

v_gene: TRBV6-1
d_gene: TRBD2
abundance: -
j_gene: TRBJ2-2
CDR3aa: CANSGGDTGELFF
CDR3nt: TGTGCCAATAGCGGGGGGGACACCGGGGAGCTGTTTTTT

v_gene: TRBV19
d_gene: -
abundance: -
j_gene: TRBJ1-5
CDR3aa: CASSIVPFAGQPQHF
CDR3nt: TGTGCCAGTAGTATAGTTCCCTTTGCGGGGCAGCCCCAGCATTTT

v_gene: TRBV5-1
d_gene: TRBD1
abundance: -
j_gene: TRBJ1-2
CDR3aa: CASSTDGTGYGYTF
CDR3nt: TGCGCCAGCAGCACAGACGGGACAGGCTATGGCTACACCTTC

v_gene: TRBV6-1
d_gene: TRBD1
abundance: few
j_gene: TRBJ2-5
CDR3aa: CASSATGQGAGETQYF
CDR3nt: TGTGCCAGCAGTGCCACGGGACAGGGGGCGGGAGAGACCCAGTACTTC